This T cell receptor beta chain derives from a study of T cells in Graves' hyperthyroidism and ophthalmopathy. As for the study in general: It was at initial diagnosis, before any treatment, that peripheral blood was collected.

The CDR3 contains 16 residues. Germline loops: CDR1 SGHRS, CDR2 YFSETQ. V lost 0 bases and J lost 4; bases outside the gene matches: 1. RNA transcripts served as the template for amplifying TCR beta CDR3 regions. The HTBI primer set served for first-round RT-PCR of the TCR CDR3. TCRdb re-called the multiplex PCR reads through MiXCR, storing one row per CDR3 protein. The sample shows 300,000 or so distinct CDR3 sequences, roughly 23% of them seen only once. At least ten counts were recorded for this clonotype. Lactation, pregnancy, other autoimmune disease or uncontrolled infection excluded patients. The TCR comes from a woman aged 45-60 years with Graves' hyperthyroidism. This chain links TRBV5-1 with TRBJ2-6, with TRBD1 matching over 10 bases. Input material: blood. CDR3 protein: CASSLGQGAGANVLTF. The CDR3, as DNA: TGCGCCAGCAGCTTGGGACAGGGGGCCGGGGCCAACGTCCTGACTTTC.